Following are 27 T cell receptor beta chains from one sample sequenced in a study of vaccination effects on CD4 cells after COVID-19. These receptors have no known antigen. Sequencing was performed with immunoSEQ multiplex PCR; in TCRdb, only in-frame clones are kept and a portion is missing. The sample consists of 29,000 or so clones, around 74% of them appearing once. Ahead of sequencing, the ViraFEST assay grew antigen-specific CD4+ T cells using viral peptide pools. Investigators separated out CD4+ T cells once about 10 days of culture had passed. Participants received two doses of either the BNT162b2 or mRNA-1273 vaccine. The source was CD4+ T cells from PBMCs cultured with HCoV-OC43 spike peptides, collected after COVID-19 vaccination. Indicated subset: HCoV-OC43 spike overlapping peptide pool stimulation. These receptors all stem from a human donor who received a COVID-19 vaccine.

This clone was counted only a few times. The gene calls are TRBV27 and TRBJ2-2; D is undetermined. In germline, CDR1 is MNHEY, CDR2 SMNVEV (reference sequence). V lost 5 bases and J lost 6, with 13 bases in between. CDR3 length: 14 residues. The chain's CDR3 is CASSTPHSSGELFF. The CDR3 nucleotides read TGTGCCAGCAGTACCCCCCATTCGTCCGGGGAGCTGTTTTTT.

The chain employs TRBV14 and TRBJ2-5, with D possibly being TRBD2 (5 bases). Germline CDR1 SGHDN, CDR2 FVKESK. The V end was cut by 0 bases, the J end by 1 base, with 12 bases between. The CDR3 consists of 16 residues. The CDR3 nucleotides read TGTGCCAGCAGCCAAGACCGGCGGGCAGGCCAAGAGACCCAGTACTTC. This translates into CASSQDRRAGQETQYF. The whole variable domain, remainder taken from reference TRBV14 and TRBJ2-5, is EAGVTQFPSHSVIEKGQTVTLRCDPISGHDNLYWYRRVMGKEIKFLLHFVKESKQDESGMPNNRFLAERTGGTYSTLKVQPAELEDSGVYFCASSQDRRAGQETQYFGPGTRLLVL.

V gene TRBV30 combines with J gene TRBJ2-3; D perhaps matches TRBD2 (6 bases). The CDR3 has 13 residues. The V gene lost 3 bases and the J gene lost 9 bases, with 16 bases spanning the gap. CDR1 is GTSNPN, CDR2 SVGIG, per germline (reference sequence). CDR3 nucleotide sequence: TGTGCCTGGAGGCGGCCGGGACTCGAAACGCAGTATTTT. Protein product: CAWRRPGLETQYF.

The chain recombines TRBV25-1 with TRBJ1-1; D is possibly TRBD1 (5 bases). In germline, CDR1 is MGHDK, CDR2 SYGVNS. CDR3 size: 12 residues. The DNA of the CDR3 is TGTGCTAGCCTGACAGCGAACACTGAAGCTTTCTTT. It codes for CASLTANTEAFF.

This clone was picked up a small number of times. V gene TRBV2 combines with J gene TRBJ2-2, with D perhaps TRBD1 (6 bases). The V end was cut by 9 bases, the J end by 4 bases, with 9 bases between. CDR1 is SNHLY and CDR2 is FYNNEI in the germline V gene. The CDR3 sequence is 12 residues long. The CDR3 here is CASQGSTGELFF. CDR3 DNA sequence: TGTGCCAGTCAGGGGTCCACCGGGGAGCTGTTTTTT.

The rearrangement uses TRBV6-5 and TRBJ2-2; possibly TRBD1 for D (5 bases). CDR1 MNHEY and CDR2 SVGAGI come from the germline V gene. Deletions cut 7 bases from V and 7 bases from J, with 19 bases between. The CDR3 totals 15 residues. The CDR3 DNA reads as TGTGCCAGCACCCAAGCCCAGGGCTGGGGCGGGGAGCTGTTTTTT. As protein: CASTQAQGWGGELFF.

CDR3 DNA sequence: TGTGCCAGCGCCGGTGACAGGGCCGGAGCGAACACCGGGGAGCTGTTTTTT. As protein: CASAGDRAGANTGELFF. The gene calls are TRBV27 and TRBJ2-2; TRBD1 matches 7 bases. CDR1 is MNHEY and CDR2 is SMNVEV in the germline V gene (reference sequence). Trimming removed 8 bases from V and 0 bases from J; junction bases left unmatched: 12. CDR3 length: 17 amino acids.

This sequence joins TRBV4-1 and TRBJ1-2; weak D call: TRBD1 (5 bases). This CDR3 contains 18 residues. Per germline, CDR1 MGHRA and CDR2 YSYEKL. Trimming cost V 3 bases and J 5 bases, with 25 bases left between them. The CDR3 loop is CASSHHTRGGRAQYGYTF. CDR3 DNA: TGCGCCAGCAGCCACCACACCCGGGGTGGCAGGGCTCAGTATGGCTACACCTTC.

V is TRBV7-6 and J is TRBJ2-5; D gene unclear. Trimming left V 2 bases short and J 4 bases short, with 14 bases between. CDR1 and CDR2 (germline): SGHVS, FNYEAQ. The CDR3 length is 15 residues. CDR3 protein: CASSLLASPAETQYF. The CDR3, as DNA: TGTGCCAGCAGCTTATTGGCCAGTCCGGCAGAGACCCAGTACTTC.

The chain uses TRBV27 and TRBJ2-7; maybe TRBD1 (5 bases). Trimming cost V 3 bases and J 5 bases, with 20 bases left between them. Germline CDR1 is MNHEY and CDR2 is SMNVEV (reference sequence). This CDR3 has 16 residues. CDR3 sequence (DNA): TGTGCCAGCAGTTTGAGTCAGGGAAATTTTTGGAACGAGCAGTACTTC. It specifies CASSLSQGNFWNEQYF.

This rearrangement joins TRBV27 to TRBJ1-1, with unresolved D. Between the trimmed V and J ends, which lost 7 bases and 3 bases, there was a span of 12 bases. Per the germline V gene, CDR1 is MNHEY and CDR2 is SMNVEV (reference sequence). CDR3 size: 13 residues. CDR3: CASNNRRDTEAFF. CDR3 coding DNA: TGTGCCAGCAACAACCGACGGGACACTGAAGCTTTCTTT.

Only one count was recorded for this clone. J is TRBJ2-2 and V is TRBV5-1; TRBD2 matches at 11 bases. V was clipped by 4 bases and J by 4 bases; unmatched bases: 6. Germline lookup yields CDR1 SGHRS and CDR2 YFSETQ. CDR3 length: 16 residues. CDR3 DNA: TGCGCCAGCAGCATCACGACTAGCGGGGCCACCGGGGAGCTGTTTTTT. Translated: CASSITTSGATGELFF. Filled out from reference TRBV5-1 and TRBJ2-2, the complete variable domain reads KAGVTQTPRYLIKTRGQQVTLSCSPISGHRSVSWYQQTPGQGLQFLFEYFSETQRNKGNFPGRFSGRQFSNSRSEMNVSTLELGDSALYLCASSITTSGATGELFFGEGSRLTVL.

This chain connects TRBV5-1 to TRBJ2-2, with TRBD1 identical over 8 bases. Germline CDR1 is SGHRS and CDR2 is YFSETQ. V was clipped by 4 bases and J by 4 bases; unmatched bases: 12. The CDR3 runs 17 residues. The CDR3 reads CASSQVRQGQGTGELFF. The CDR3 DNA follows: TGCGCCAGCAGCCAAGTCCGACAGGGGCAGGGCACCGGGGAGCTGTTTTTT.

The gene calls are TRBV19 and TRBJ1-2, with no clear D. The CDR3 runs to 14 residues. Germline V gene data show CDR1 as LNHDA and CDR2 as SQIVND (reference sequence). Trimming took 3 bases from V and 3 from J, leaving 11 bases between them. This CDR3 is CASSMWQEHYGYTF. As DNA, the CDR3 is TGTGCCAGTAGTATGTGGCAGGAGCACTATGGCTACACCTTC.

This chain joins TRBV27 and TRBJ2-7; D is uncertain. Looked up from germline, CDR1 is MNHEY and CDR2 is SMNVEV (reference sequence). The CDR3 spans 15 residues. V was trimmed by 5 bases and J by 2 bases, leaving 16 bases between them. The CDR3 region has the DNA TGTGCCAGCAGTCCCCACAACGGCTTTCCCTACGAGCAGTACTTC. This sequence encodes CASSPHNGFPYEQYF.

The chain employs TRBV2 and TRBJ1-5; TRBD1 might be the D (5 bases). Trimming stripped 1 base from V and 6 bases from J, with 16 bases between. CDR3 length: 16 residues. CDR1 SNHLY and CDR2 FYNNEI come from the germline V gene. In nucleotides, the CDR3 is TGTGCCAGCAGTGAAGGCCCAGGGCGGGGGACTCAGCCCCAGCATTTT. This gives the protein CASSEGPGRGTQPQHF.

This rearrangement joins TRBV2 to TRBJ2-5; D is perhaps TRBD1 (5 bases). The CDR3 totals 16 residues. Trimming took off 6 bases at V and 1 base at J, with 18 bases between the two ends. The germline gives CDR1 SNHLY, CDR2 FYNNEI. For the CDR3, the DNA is TGTGCCAGCAGGGAACAGGAGCTCCTCAGCCAAGAGACCCAGTACTTC. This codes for CASREQELLSQETQYF.

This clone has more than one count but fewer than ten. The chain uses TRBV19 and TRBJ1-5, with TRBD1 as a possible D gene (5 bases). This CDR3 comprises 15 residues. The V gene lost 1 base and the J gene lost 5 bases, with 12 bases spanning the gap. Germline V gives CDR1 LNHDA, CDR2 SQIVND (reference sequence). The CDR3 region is CASSIVHGADQPQHF. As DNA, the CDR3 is TGTGCCAGTAGTATAGTTCATGGGGCGGATCAGCCCCAGCATTTT.

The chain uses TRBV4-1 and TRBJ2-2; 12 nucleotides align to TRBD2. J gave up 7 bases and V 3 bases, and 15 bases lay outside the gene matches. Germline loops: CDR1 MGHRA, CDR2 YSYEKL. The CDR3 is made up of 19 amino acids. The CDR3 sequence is CASSHRTLAGGPGIGELFF. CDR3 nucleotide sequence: TGCGCCAGCAGCCACCGCACCCTAGCGGGAGGGCCAGGTATCGGGGAGCTGTTTTTT.

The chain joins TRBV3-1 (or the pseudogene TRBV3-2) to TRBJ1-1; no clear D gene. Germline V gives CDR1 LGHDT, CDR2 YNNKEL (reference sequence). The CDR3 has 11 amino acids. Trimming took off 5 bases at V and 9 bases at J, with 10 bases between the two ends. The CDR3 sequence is CASSSGWKAFF. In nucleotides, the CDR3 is TGTGCCAGCAGCAGTGGGTGGAAAGCTTTCTTT.

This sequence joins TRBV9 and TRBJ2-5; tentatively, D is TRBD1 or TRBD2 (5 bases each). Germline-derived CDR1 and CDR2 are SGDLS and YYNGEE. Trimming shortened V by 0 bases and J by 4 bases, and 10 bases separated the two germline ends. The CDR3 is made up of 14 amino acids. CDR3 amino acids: CASSVASGLETQYF. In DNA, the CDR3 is TGTGCCAGCAGCGTAGCTTCGGGGCTAGAGACCCAGTACTTC.

Written as DNA, the CDR3 is TGCGCCAGCAGCAAAGGACCCGTTCAAGAGACCCAGTACTTC. This gives the protein CASSKGPVQETQYF. V is TRBV5-1 and J is TRBJ2-5; D remains ambiguous. Germline V lookup: CDR1 SGHRS, CDR2 YFSETQ. This CDR3 region has 14 residues. V lost 4 bases, J lost 2 bases, and 12 bases lay in between.

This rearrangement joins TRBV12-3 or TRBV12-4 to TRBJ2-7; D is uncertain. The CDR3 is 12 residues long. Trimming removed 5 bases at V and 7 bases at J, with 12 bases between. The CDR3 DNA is TGTGCCAGCAGTCTAGAGTCGCTGGAGCAGTACTTC. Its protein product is CASSLESLEQYF.

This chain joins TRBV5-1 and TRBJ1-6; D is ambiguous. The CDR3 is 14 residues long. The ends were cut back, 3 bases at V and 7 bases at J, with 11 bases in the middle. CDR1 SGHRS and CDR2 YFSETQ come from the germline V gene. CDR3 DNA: TGCGCCAGCAGCTCCCGGGGAGGGAATTCACCCCTCCACTTT. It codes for CASSSRGGNSPLHF. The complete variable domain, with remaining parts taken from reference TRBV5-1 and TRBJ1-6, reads KAGVTQTPRYLIKTRGQQVTLSCSPISGHRSVSWYQQTPGQGLQFLFEYFSETQRNKGNFPGRFSGRQFSNSRSEMNVSTLELGDSALYLCASSSRGGNSPLHFGNGTRLTVT.

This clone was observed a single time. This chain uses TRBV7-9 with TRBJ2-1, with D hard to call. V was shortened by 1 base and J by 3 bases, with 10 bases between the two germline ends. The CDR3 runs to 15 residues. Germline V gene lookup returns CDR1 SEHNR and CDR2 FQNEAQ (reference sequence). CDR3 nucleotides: TGTGCCAGCAGCTTAGACCCTCATAACTACAATGAGCAGTTCTTC. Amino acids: CASSLDPHNYNEQFF.

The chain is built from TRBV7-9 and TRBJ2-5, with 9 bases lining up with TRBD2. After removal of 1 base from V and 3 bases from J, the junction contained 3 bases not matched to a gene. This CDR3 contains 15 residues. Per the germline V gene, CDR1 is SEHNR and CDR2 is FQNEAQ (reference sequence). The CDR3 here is CASSLGLAGEETQYF. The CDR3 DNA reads TGTGCCAGCAGCTTAGGGTTAGCGGGGGAAGAGACCCAGTACTTC.

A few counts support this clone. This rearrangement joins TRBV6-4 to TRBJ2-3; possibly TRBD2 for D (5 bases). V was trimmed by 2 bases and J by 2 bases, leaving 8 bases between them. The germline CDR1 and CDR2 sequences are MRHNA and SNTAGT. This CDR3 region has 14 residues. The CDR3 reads CASSDGRHTDTQYF. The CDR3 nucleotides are TGTGCCAGCAGTGACGGGAGACACACAGATACGCAGTATTTT.